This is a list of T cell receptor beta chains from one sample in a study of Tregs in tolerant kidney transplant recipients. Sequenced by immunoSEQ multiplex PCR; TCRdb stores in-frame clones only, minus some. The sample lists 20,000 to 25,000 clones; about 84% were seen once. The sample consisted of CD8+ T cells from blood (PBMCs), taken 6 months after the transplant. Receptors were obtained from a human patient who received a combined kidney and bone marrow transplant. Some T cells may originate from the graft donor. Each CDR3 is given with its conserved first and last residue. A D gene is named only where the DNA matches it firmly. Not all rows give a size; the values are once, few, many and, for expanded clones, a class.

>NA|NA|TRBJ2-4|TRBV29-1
TGCAGCGTTGTGCTAGGGGAGGTAGGAGCCAAAAACATTCAGTACTTC
CSVVLGEVGAKNIQYF
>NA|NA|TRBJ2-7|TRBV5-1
TGCGCCAGCAGCTTGGACGGCTACGAGCAGTACTTC
CASSLDGYEQYF
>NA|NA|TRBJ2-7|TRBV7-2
TGTGCCAGCAGCTTTGGCCATACCTACGAGCAGTACTTC
CASSFGHTYEQYF
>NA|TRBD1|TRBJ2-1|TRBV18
TGTGCCAGCTCCACTATACAGGGACAGCTTAGCTCCTACAATGAGCAGTTCTTC
CASSTIQGQLSSYNEQFF
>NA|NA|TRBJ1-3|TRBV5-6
TGTGCCAGCAGCTTTGGGCAGGTGGCAGGAAACACCATATATTTT
CASSFGQVAGNTIYF
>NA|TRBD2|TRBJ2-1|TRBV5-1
TGCGCCACCAGGACTAGCGTTTCCTACAATGAGCAGTTCTTC
CATRTSVSYNEQFF
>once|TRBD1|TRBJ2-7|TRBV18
TGTGCCAGCCAATGGACAGGGGGCCCAGCCTACGAGCAGTACTTC
CASQWTGGPAYEQYF
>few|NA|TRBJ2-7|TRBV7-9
TGTGCCGCTCAGGGGACCGGAACCGAGCAGTACTTC
CAAQGTGTEQYF
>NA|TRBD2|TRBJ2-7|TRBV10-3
TGTGCCATCAGTGAGCCTGGTCTAGCGGGGGGGCCGTTTGAGCAGTACTTC
CAISEPGLAGGPFEQYF
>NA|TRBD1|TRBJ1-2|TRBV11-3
TGTGCCAGCAGTTTCGGACAGGGAAGCCCCATAGGAGATGGCTACACCTTC
CASSFGQGSPIGDGYTF
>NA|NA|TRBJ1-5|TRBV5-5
TGTGCCAGCAGCTTACGGGGGGCGCATAGTCAGCCCCAGCATTTT
CASSLRGAHSQPQHF
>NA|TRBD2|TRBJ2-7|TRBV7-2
TGTGCCAGCAGCCCTCGTAGTAGCGGGGCCTACGAGCAGTACTTC
CASSPRSSGAYEQYF
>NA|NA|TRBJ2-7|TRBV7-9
TGTGCCAGCAGCCCACTAGGCGGGACCACCTACGAGCAGTACTTC
CASSPLGGTTYEQYF
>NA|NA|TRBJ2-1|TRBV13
TGTGCCAGCAGCACATTCCTCAATGAGCAGTTCTTC
CASSTFLNEQFF
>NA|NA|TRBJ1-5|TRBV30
TGTGCCTGGAGGGACCAGGGAAGCAATCAGCCCCAGCATTTT
CAWRDQGSNQPQHF